The rows below give T cell receptor beta chains drawn from one sample of a study of shared clonotypes between healthy human individuals. Sequencing was performed with immunoSEQ multiplex PCR; in TCRdb, only in-frame clones are kept and a portion is missing. Of millions of clones listed, more than 80% are singletons. The specimen was naive CD4+ T cells sorted from blood. These receptors all come from a young man in good health. The CDR3 runs from the conserved cysteine through the conserved F or W. The order of the fields is J gene, clone size, D gene, V gene, CDR3 DNA, CDR3 protein. A D gene is named only where the DNA matches it firmly. Not every row has a clone size; where given, it reads once, few, many or a size class.

TRBJ1-1,.,.,TRBV5-1,TGCGCCAGCAGCTTGGTCGCAGGTGTCGGAGCTTTCTTT,CASSLVAGVGAFF
TRBJ1-6,.,TRBD1,TRBV5-1,TGCGCCAGCAGCTTGTGGGACAGGGGGAGTTACTCCTATAATTCACCCCTCCACTTT,CASSLWDRGSYSYNSPLHF
TRBJ2-7,once,TRBD2,TRBV15,TGTGCCACCAGCAGAGATCAAGCGGGAGGGCGGGAGCAGTACTTC,CATSRDQAGGREQYF
TRBJ2-5,.,.,TRBV4-1,TGCGCCAGCAGCTCCCGGGGGCGTCAAGAGACCCAGTACTTC,CASSSRGRQETQYF
TRBJ2-6,.,.,TRBV18,TGTGCCAGCTCACCGCCTGGGGACTCTGGGGCCAACGTCCTGACTTTC,CASSPPGDSGANVLTF
TRBJ1-5,.,.,TRBV2,TGTGCCAGCAGTGAAGCGCAGGGGTCAGGTCAGCCCCAGCATTTT,CASSEAQGSGQPQHF
TRBJ2-7,.,TRBD2,TRBV5-3,TGTGCCAGAAGCTCGGGACTAGACTACGAGCAGTACTTC,CARSSGLDYEQYF
TRBJ2-4,.,TRBD2,TRBV18,TGTGCCAGCTCAGCCGGGACTAGCGGGAAAAACATTCAGTACTTC,CASSAGTSGKNIQYF
TRBJ1-5,.,.,TRBV10-1,TGCGCCAGCAGTGGACAGGTGAATCAGCCCCAGCATTTT,CASSGQVNQPQHF
TRBJ1-1,.,.,TRBV29-1,TGCAGCGTTGGGGGGGCCCCCCTAAGAGAAGCTTTCTTT,CSVGGAPLREAFF
TRBJ1-5,.,.,TRBV6-5,TGTGCCAGTTACGGGGGGTTGGCGCCCCAGCATTTT,CASYGGLAPQHF
TRBJ2-7,once,TRBD2,TRBV10-1,TGCGCCAGCAGTGAGTCCGTGGGACTAGCGGGAGCCTACGAGCAGTACTTC,CASSESVGLAGAYEQYF
TRBJ1-4,.,.,TRBV19,TGTGCCAGTAGTATCAGCCGGGCTGCTAATGAAAAACTGTTTTTT,CASSISRAANEKLFF
TRBJ2-1,.,TRBD2,TRBV7-8,TGTGCCAGCAGCTTACGTTCGGGACTAGCGGGAGGTGATGAGCAGTTCTTC,CASSLRSGLAGGDEQFF
TRBJ2-7,.,.,TRBV5-1,TGCGCCAGCAGCCCCCCGCGAGGAGGTCATGAGCAGTACTTC,CASSPPRGGHEQYF
TRBJ2-2,.,TRBD1,TRBV5-6,TGTGCCAGCAGGAAGGACAGGGGGCAGATCACCGGGGAGCTGTTTTTT,CASRKDRGQITGELFF
TRBJ2-5,once,.,TRBV11-2,TGTGCCAGCAGCTTAGAGGCAGGGCCCCAAGAGACCCAGTACTTC,CASSLEAGPQETQYF
TRBJ1-2,.,TRBD1,TRBV6-5,TGTGCCAGCAGAGGGACAGGGCCGTACTATGGCTACACCTTC,CASRGTGPYYGYTF
TRBJ1-6,.,.,TRBV7-2,TGTGCCAGCAGCCAGGATTATAATTCACCCCTCCACTTT,CASSQDYNSPLHF
TRBJ1-6,.,.,TRBV13,TGTGCCAGCAGCTTAGGTGGTCGGCGGCCTGAGGGCAATTCACCCCTCCACTTT,CASSLGGRRPEGNSPLHF
TRBJ1-5,.,.,TRBV18,TGTGCCAGCTCACCCGCTCAGGGGTATCAGCCCCAGCATTTT,CASSPAQGYQPQHF
TRBJ1-6,.,TRBD1,TRBV6-5,TGTGCCAGCAGTTACCAGGGGGGGGATTCACCCCTCCACTTT,CASSYQGGDSPLHF
TRBJ1-3,once,.,TRBV6-1,TGTGTATCGTGTGTGGGAACAGCAGGAAACACCATATATTTT,CVSCVGTAGNTIYF
TRBJ2-7,.,.,TRBV21-1,TGTGCCAGCAGCAAACCTGACAGGGGGACCGAGCAGTACTTC,CASSKPDRGTEQYF
TRBJ1-2,.,.,TRBV6-6,TGTGCCAGCAGGAGGGAGGCAGGCTACACCTTC,CASRREAGYTF
TRBJ1-1,.,.,TRBV10-1,TGCGCCAGCAGTGAGTCTAGGGGCGCTGAAGCTTTCTTT,CASSESRGAEAFF
TRBJ2-3,.,.,TRBV7-2,TGTGCCAGCAGCTCCCGGGAACCCTGGTTAGATACGCAGTATTTT,CASSSREPWLDTQYF
TRBJ1-1,few,.,TRBV18,TGTGCCAGCTCACTCCAGGGGAACACTGAAGCTTTCTTT,CASSLQGNTEAFF
TRBJ1-1,.,.,TRBV4-3,TGCGCCAGCAGCCAAGGCCTAACCCTGAACACTGAAGCTTTCTTT,CASSQGLTLNTEAFF
TRBJ2-1,once,.,TRBV28,TGTGCCAGCAGTGGCGGGGCTATCGATGAGCAGTTCTTC,CASSGGAIDEQFF
TRBJ1-2,.,TRBD1,TRBV28,TGTGCCAGCGGGGACAGGATCGTAGGCTACACCTTC,CASGDRIVGYTF
TRBJ2-6,.,.,TRBV18,TGTGCCAGCTCACTTGGACAGAGCTTGGCCAACGTCCTGACTTTC,CASSLGQSLANVLTF
TRBJ2-4,.,.,TRBV6-5,TGTGCCAGCAGTCACGGGCCCGTAGCCAAAAACATTCAGTACTTC,CASSHGPVAKNIQYF
TRBJ2-5,once,.,TRBV28,TGTGCCAGCAGTTGGGGCGGGGCGGAGACCCAGTACTTC,CASSWGGAETQYF
TRBJ1-5,few,.,TRBV30,TGTGCCTGGAGTGTACAGGGAAATCAGCCCCAGCATTTT,CAWSVQGNQPQHF
TRBJ2-7,.,.,TRBV19,TGTGCCAGTAGTATAGCGGACACAACCTACGAGCAGTACTTC,CASSIADTTYEQYF
TRBJ1-1,few,TRBD1,TRBV6-6,TGTGCCAGCAGTAATAGACAGGGGACTAACACTGAAGCTTTCTTT,CASSNRQGTNTEAFF
TRBJ2-7,few,TRBD2,TRBV6-1,TGTGCCAGCAGTGAAAAGACTAGCGGGAGAGACGAGCAGTACTTC,CASSEKTSGRDEQYF
TRBJ2-3,.,.,TRBV10-3,TGTGCCATCAGTGTGGGGGAGGCAGATACGCAGTATTTT,CAISVGEADTQYF
TRBJ2-5,.,.,TRBV19,TGTGCCAGTAGTCTCAACTTAGCGGTCCAAGAGACCCAGTACTTC,CASSLNLAVQETQYF
TRBJ1-6,.,.,TRBV4-3,TGCGCCAGCAGCCAAGATTTCGCTCTCCAAAATTCACCCCTCCACTTT,CASSQDFALQNSPLHF
TRBJ2-7,.,.,TRBV30,TGTGCCTGGAGTTTATCCTACGAGCAGTACTTC,CAWSLSYEQYF
TRBJ1-2,.,.,TRBV11-2,TGTGCCAGCAGCTTAGGGTTATCGACGGCCTATGGCTACACCTTC,CASSLGLSTAYGYTF
TRBJ2-1,.,TRBD2,TRBV7-9,TGTGCCAGCAGCCGACCGGGACTAGCGGAGGGTGAGCAGTTCTTC,CASSRPGLAEGEQFF
TRBJ1-2,.,.,TRBV10-3,TGTGCCATCGAGGATAGGGAGGACTATGGCTACACCTTC,CAIEDREDYGYTF
TRBJ2-5,.,TRBD2,TRBV7-2,TGTGCCAGCAGCTACGCCCCTAGCGGGAGTGGGGAGACCCAGTACTTC,CASSYAPSGSGETQYF
TRBJ2-1,.,TRBD2,TRBV30,TGTGCCTGGAGTGTATGGGTAACGAGGTCGCGGGGGGTGCCTTACAATGAGCAGTTCTTC,CAWSVWVTRSRGVPYNEQFF
TRBJ1-2,.,TRBD1,TRBV7-2,TGTGCCAGCAGCGCTACCGACAGGGTTGGCTATGGCTACACCTTC,CASSATDRVGYGYTF
TRBJ2-3,.,TRBD1,TRBV2,TGTGCCAGCAGGAGTGGGACAGTGAGCACAGATACGCAGTATTTT,CASRSGTVSTDTQYF
TRBJ1-3,.,.,TRBV6-1,TGTGCCAGCAGTGGCACCTACAGGATGGCAGGAAACACCATATATTTT,CASSGTYRMAGNTIYF
TRBJ1-2,.,.,TRBV30,TGTGCCTGGGCGTACGGGGGGCCTTTTAACTATGGCTACACCTTC,CAWAYGGPFNYGYTF
TRBJ1-3,.,.,TRBV9,TGTGCCAGCAGCGTACTCGATGTCTCTGGAAACACCATATATTTT,CASSVLDVSGNTIYF
TRBJ1-3,.,TRBD1,TRBV5-4,TGTGCCAGCAGCGCGGACAGGGGGCAAAACACCATATATTTT,CASSADRGQNTIYF
TRBJ2-2,few,TRBD1,TRBV5-4,TGTGCCAGCAGCACGGGACAGGTTACGAGCGGGGAGCTGTTTTTT,CASSTGQVTSGELFF
TRBJ1-2,.,.,TRBV2,TGTGCCAGCAGTCCAGGGCGGGTCTATGGCTACACCTTC,CASSPGRVYGYTF
TRBJ2-1,.,.,TRBV6-1,TGTGCCAGCAGTGAAGCGAGATCGGGGATCTCCTACAATGAGCAGTTCTTC,CASSEARSGISYNEQFF
TRBJ1-1,.,.,TRBV19,TGTGCCAGTACCCCAGGACCATACCGCGGGCACACTGAAGCTTTCTTT,CASTPGPYRGHTEAFF
TRBJ1-3,.,.,TRBV11-2,TGTGCCAGCAGCTTAGAGTCGGTGCCTGGAAACACCATATATTTT,CASSLESVPGNTIYF
TRBJ2-2,.,.,TRBV27,TGTGCCAGCAGTTTAAAGGCGGGGTATCGCACCGGGGAGCTGTTTTTT,CASSLKAGYRTGELFF